This T cell receptor beta chain appears in the sequencing data of a study of cytomegalovirus exposure and HLA in healthy donors. Study results and caveats: Reported performance of the classifier showed diagnosis of cytomegalovirus status with high specificity and sensitivity.

Details on this clone: Its antigen is not known.

This CDR3 spans 16 amino acids. Germline lookup yields CDR1 WNHNN and CDR2 SYGVQD (reference sequence). V was shortened by 2 bases and J by 1 base, with 12 bases between the two germline ends. PCR involved 60 Vbeta and 13 Jbeta primers. Using immunoSEQ multiplex PCR, the repertoire was profiled, and TCRdb retains in-frame clones only, with some absent. This table has about 170,000 clones, 65% to 85% appearing once. The origin of this receptor is a woman in her forties or fifties in good health and CMV-seropositive. Sequenced input: PBMCs. The V and J genes are TRBV10-1 and TRBJ1-5, with D tentatively TRBD1 (6 bases). This CDR3 reads CASSEKQGLSNQPQHF. In DNA form, the CDR3 reads TGCGCCAGCAGTGAGAAACAGGGTTTAAGCAATCAGCCCCAGCATTTT.